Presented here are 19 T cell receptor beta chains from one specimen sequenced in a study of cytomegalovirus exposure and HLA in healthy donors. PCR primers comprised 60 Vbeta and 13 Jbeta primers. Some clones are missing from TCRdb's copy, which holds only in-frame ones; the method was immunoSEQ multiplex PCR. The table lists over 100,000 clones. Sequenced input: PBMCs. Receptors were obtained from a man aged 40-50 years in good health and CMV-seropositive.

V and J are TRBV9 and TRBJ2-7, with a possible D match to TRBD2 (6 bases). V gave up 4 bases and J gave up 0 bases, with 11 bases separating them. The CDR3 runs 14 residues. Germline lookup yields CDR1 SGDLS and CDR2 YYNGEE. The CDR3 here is CASSFSGSSYEQYF. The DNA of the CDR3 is TGTGCCAGCAGCTTTAGCGGCAGCTCCTACGAGCAGTACTTC.

CDR3 amino acids: CASSGSGTPYEQYF. For the CDR3, the DNA is TGTGCCAGCAGCGGTAGCGGGACCCCCTACGAGCAGTACTTC. V is TRBV5-4 and J is TRBJ2-7; 8 bases fit TRBD2. Germline V gene data show CDR1 as SGHNT and CDR2 as YYREEE (reference sequence). This CDR3 has 14 amino acids. The V and J ends lost 4 bases and 2 bases, in that order; junction bases with no gene match: 5.

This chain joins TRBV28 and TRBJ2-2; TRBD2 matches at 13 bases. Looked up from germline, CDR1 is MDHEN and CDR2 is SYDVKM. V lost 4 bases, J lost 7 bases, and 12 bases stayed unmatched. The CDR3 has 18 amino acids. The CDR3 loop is CASSSLGTSGNVYGELFF. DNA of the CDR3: TGTGCCAGCAGTTCGCTGGGGACTAGCGGGAACGTTTACGGGGAGCTGTTTTTT.

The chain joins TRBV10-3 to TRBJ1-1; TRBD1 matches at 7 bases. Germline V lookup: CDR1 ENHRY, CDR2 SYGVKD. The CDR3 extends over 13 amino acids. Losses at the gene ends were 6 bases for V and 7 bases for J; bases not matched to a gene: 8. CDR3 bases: TGTGCCATCAGGGGGACAGTCCCTATTGAAGCTTTCTTT. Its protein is CAIRGTVPIEAFF.

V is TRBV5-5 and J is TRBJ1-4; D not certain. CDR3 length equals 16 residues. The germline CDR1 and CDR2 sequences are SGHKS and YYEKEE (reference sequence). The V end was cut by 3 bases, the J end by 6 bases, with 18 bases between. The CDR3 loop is CASSSGGILRDEKLFF. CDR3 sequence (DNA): TGTGCCAGCAGCTCCGGAGGCATCCTTAGGGATGAAAAACTGTTTTTT.

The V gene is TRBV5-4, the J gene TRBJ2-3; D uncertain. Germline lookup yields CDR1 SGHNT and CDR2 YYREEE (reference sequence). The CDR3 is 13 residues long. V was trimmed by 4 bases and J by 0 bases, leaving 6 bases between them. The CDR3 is CASSHGSTDTQYF. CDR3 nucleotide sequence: TGTGCCAGCAGCCACGGGAGCACAGATACGCAGTATTTT.

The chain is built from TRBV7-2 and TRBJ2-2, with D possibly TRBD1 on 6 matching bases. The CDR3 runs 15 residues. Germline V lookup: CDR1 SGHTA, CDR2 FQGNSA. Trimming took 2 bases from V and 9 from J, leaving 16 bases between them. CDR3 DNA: TGTGCCAGCAGCTTACAGGGGCTAGGGTTCCGGGAGCTGTTTTTT. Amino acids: CASSLQGLGFRELFF.

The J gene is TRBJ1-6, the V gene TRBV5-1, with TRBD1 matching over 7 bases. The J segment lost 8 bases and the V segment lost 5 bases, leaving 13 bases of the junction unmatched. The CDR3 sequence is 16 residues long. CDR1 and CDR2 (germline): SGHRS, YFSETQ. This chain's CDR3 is CASRSLTGTEDSPLHF. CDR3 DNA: TGCGCCAGCAGATCGCTTACCGGGACAGAGGATTCACCCCTCCACTTT.

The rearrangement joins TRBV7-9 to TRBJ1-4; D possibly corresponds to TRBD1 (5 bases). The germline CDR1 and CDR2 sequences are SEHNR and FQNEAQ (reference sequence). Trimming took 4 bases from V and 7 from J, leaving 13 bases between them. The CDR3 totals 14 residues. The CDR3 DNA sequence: TGTGCCAGCAGCTCCCAGGGTGGGGTTGAAAAACTGTTTTTT. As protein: CASSSQGGVEKLFF.

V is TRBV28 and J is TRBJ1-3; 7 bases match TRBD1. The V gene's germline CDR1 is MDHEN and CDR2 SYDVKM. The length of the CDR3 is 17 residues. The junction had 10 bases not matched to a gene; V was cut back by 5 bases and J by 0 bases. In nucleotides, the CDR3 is TGTGCCAGCAGTAGGCGGACAGGCCCATACTCTGGAAACACCATATATTTT. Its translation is CASSRRTGPYSGNTIYF.

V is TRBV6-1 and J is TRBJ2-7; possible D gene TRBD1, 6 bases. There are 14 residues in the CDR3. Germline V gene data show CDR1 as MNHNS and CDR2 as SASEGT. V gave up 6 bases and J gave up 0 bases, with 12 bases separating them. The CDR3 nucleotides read TGTGCCAGCAGACAGGGCCCTAGCTCCTACGAGCAGTACTTC. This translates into CASRQGPSSYEQYF.

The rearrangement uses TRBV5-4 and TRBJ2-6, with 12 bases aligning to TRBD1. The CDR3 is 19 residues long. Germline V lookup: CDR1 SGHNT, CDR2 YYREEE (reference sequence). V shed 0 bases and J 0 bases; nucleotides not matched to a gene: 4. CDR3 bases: TGTGCCAGCAGCTTGGCCAGGGACAGGGGGCCCTCTGGGGCCAACGTCCTGACTTTC. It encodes CASSLARDRGPSGANVLTF.

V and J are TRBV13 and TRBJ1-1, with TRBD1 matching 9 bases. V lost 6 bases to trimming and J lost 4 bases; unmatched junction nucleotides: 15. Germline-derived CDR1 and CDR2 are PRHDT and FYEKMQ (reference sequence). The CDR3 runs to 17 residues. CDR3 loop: CASRDRGLIARGTEAFF. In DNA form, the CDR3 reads TGTGCCAGCAGGGACAGGGGATTAATTGCGAGGGGCACTGAAGCTTTCTTT.

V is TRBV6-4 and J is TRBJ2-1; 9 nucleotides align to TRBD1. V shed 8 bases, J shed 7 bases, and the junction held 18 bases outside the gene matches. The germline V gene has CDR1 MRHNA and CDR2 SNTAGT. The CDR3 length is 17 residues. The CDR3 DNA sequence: TGTGCCAGCCCACCAAACAAGCGAGGGACAGGGTCAAATGAGCAGTTCTTC. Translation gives CASPPNKRGTGSNEQFF.

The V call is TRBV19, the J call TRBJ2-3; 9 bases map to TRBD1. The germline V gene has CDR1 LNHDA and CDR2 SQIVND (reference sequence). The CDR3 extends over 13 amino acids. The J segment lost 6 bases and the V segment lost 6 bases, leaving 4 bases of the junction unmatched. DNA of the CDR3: TGTGCCAGTAGCACAGGGGGCGCGGATACGCAGTATTTT. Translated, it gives CASSTGGADTQYF.

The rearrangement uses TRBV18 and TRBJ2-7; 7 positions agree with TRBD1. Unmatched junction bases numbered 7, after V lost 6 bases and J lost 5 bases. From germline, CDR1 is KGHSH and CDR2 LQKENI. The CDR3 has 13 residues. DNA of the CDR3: TGTGCCAGCTCTGGGACAGTCGTCAACGAGCAGTACTTC. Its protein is CASSGTVVNEQYF.

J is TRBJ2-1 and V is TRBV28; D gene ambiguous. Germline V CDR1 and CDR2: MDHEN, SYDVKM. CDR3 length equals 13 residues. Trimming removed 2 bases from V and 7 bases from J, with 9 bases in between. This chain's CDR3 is CASSLPPFNEQFF. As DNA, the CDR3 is TGTGCCAGCAGTTTACCCCCTTTTAATGAGCAGTTCTTC.

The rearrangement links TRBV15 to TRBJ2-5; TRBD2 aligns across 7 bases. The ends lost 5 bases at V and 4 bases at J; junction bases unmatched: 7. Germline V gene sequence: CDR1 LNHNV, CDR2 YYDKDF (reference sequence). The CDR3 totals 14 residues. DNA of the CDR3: TGTGCCACCAGCCCGGCGACGGGAGGAGAGACCCAGTACTTC. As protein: CATSPATGGETQYF.

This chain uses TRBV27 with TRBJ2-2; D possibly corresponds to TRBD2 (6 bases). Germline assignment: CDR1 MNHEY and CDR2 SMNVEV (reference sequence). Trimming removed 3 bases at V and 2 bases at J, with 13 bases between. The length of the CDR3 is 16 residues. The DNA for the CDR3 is TGTGCCAGCAGTTTCCGAGCGGGTGTCAACACCGGGGAGCTGTTTTTT. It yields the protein CASSFRAGVNTGELFF.